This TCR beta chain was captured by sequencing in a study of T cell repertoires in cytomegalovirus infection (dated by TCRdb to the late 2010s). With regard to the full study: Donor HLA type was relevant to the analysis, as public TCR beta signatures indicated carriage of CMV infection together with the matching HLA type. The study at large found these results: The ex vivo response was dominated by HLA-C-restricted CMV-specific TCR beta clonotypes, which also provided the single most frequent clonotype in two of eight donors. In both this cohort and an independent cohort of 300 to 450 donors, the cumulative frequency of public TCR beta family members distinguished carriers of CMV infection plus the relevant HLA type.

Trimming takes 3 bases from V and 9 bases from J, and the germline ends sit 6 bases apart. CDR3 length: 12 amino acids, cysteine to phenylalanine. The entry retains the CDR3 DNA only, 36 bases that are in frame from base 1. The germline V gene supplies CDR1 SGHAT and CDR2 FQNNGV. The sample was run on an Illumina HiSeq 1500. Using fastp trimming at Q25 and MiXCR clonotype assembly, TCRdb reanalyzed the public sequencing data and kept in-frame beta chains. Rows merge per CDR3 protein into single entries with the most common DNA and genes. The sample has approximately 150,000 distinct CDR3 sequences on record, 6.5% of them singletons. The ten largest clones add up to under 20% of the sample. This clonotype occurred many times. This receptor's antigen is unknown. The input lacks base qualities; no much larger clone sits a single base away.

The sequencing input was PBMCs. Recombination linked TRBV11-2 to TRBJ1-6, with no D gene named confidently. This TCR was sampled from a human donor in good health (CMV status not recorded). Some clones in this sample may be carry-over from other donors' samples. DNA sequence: TGTGCCAGCAGCTTCTCCGGTTCACCCCTCCACTTT. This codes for CASSFSGSPLHF. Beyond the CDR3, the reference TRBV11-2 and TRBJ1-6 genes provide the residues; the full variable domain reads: EAGVAQSPRYKIIEKRQSVAFWCNPISGHATLYWYQQILGQGPKLLIQFQNNGVVDDSQLPKDRFSAERLKGVDSTLKIQPAKLEDSAVYLCASSFSGSPLHFGNGTRLTVT.